This T cell receptor (beta chain) was obtained from a study of T cell responses to AZD1222 COVID-19 vaccine. Study-level background: Second-dose timings of about 4 or about 12 weeks were pooled.

This table comes from immunoSEQ multiplex PCR, and its TCRdb copy is limited to in-frame clones, with some not included. The data contain roughly 100,000 clones, roughly 88% of them singletons. Trimming took 3 bases from V and 2 from J, leaving 5 bases between them. CDR3 length equals 12 residues. CDR1 is KGHSH and CDR2 is LQKENI in the germline V gene. Study findings and constraints: A rise in Spike-specific TCR breadth and depth followed two AZD1222 doses. Donors, mostly white British, included more females; clonal diversity was possibly underestimated.

Regarding this clone: What it recognizes is unknown.

The chain combines TRBV18 with TRBJ2-7; no firm D call. The TCR originated in an adult in good health. Sequenced material: peripheral blood, taken on day 0 of AZD1222 vaccination. DNA for the CDR3: TGTGCCAGCTCACCCACCCCCTACGAGCAGTACTTC. Its translation: CASSPTPYEQYF. Drawing the rest from reference TRBV18 and TRBJ2-7, the complete variable domain is NAGVMQNPRHLVRRRGQEARLRCSPMKGHSHVYWYRQLPEEGLKFMVYLQKENIIDESGMPKERFSAEFPKEGPSILRIQQVVRGDSAAYFCASSPTPYEQYFGPGTRLTVT.